This entry lists 18 T cell receptor beta chains sequenced from one sample in a study of T cells in Graves' hyperthyroidism and ophthalmopathy. TCR beta CDR3 regions were amplified from RNA. The primer set for the first-round RT-PCR of the TCR CDR3 was HTBI. MiXCR was run by TCRdb on the multiplex PCR reads, yielding one entry per CDR3 protein. The sample consists of 400,000 to 450,000 distinct CDR3 sequences, roughly 14% of them appearing once. Material: blood. These receptors all stem from a man between 18 and 35 years old with Graves' ophthalmopathy.

This clonotype was observed at least ten times. The chain recombines TRBV5-1 with TRBJ1-1; tentatively, D is TRBD1 (6 bases). The CDR3 spans 17 residues. Germline V gene lookup returns CDR1 SGHRS and CDR2 YFSETQ. V was cut by 4 bases and J by 3 bases, with 22 bases left in between. CDR3 in DNA: TGCGCCAGCAGCAAGAGCAGGGGCGGTCTTGGGGACACTGAAGCTTTCTTT. This encodes CASSKSRGGLGDTEAFF.

This clonotype occurred many times. The chain links TRBV18 to TRBJ2-7, with D tentatively TRBD1 (6 bases). The CDR3 loop spans 14 amino acids. From germline, CDR1 is KGHSH and CDR2 LQKENI. Trimming removed 3 bases from V and 4 bases from J, with 13 bases in between. The CDR3 coding sequence is TGTGCCAGCTCACCCTCCGGGACACCTTACGAGCAGTACTTC. Translated, it gives CASSPSGTPYEQYF.

This clonotype has at least ten counts. The V call is TRBV7-2, the J call TRBJ2-5, with 9 bases that match TRBD2. The CDR3 consists of 17 residues. Germline CDR1 is SGHTA and CDR2 is FQGNSA. Losses at the gene ends were 5 bases for V and 4 bases for J; bases not matched to a gene: 14. DNA of the CDR3: TGTGCCAGCAGCCAAAGCGTGCTAGCGGGAAGGCGAGAGACCCAGTACTTC. Translating it yields CASSQSVLAGRRETQYF.

This clonotype has at least ten counts. The rearrangement links TRBV14 to TRBJ1-2; D not certain. Between the trimmed V and J ends, which lost 0 bases and 4 bases, there was a span of 9 bases. This CDR3 has 14 residues. CDR1 is SGHDN and CDR2 is FVKESK in the germline V gene. The CDR3 sequence is CASSQEPVPYGYTF. The DNA for the CDR3 is TGTGCCAGCAGCCAAGAACCCGTCCCCTATGGCTACACCTTC.

This clonotype occurred a few times. The J gene is TRBJ1-2, the V gene TRBV6-2 or TRBV6-3; weak D call: TRBD1 (5 bases). The V end lost 9 bases, the J end lost 4 bases, and 12 bases lay between the germline ends. CDR1 MNHEY and CDR2 SVGEGT come from the germline V gene. The CDR3 runs 12 residues. This CDR3 reads CARGGETYGYTF. CDR3 nucleotide sequence: TGTGCCAGGGGGGGGGAAACCTATGGCTACACCTTC.

This clonotype has at least ten counts. This rearrangement joins TRBV7-9 to TRBJ1-4; D ambiguous. V shed 5 bases and J shed 0 bases, with 7 bases lying between them. Germline V gives CDR1 SEHNR, CDR2 FQNEAQ (reference sequence). The CDR3 totals 14 residues. The DNA for the CDR3 is TGTGCCAGCAGCAGGGATGCAACTAATGAAAAACTGTTTTTT. Its protein is CASSRDATNEKLFF.

This clonotype has a count of ten or more. The V and J genes are TRBV12-5 and TRBJ2-1; weak D call: TRBD2 (6 bases). Germline V lookup: CDR1 LGHNT, CDR2 FRNRAP. With 1 base removed from V and 6 bases from J, the gap between germline ends came to 16 bases. There are 16 residues in the CDR3. For the CDR3, the DNA is TGTGCTAGTGGTTTGGCGGCGGGAAAAGAATTCAATGAGCAGTTCTTC. Its translation is CASGLAAGKEFNEQFF. Looking up the rest from reference TRBV12-5 and TRBJ2-1 gives the full variable domain: DARVTQTPRHKVTEMGQEVTMRCQPILGHNTVFWYRQTMMQGLELLAYFRNRAPLDDSGMPKDRFSAEMPDATLATLKIQPSEPRDSAVYFCASGLAAGKEFNEQFFGPGTRLTVL.

This clonotype was observed a few times. The chain employs TRBV24-1 and TRBJ1-2; D remains ambiguous. This CDR3 is built from 12 residues. Germline CDR1 is KGHDR and CDR2 is SFDVKD. V lost 9 bases and J 0 bases, leaving 7 bases between the germline ends. The DNA of the CDR3 is TGTGCCACCGCAGATCCTAACTATGGCTACACCTTC. This encodes CATADPNYGYTF.

This clonotype is a singleton in its sample. A much larger clone lies a single base off, so this may be a read error. This chain joins TRBV6-1 and TRBJ1-6, with D possibly TRBD1 on 5 matching bases. Germline values: CDR1 MNHNS, CDR2 SASEGT. The CDR3 consists of 16 residues. V dropped 4 bases and J dropped 0 bases, with 10 bases sitting between them. CDR3 sequence: CASSGPGGSYNSPLHF. Written as DNA, the CDR3 is TGTGCCAGCAGTGGCCCGGGGGGCTCCTATAATTCACCCCTCCACTTT.

This clonotype has at least ten counts. The chain links TRBV3-1 to TRBJ1-1, with D possibly matching TRBD1 (5 bases). CDR1 is LGHDT, CDR2 YNNKEL, per germline (reference sequence). Deletions cut 2 bases from V and 1 base from J, with 5 bases between. This CDR3 has 13 residues. CDR3 loop: CASSQTGNTEAFF. The CDR3 DNA follows: TGTGCCAGCAGCCAAACAGGGAACACTGAAGCTTTCTTT.

The sample holds many counts of this clonotype. This chain links TRBV6-1 with TRBJ2-7, with 8 bases that match TRBD1. Germline values: CDR1 MNHNS, CDR2 SASEGT. With 8 bases clipped from V and 4 bases from J, the junction kept 7 bases outside the gene matches. This CDR3 spans 13 amino acids. As DNA, the CDR3 is TGTGCCAGCGCCGACAGGGGCGCTTACGAGCAGTACTTC. It yields the protein CASADRGAYEQYF.

This clonotype has ten or more counts. CDR3 coding DNA: TGTGCCAGCAGCGTCGAGCTTAGCAATCAGCCCCAGCATTTT. Residues: CASSVELSNQPQHF. The gene calls are TRBV9 and TRBJ1-5; D not resolved. Trimming left V 2 bases short and J 0 bases short, with 6 bases between. Germline lookup yields CDR1 SGDLS and CDR2 YYNGEE. The CDR3 has 14 residues. Supplemented by reference TRBV9 and TRBJ1-5, the full variable domain reads DSGVTQTPKHLITATGQRVTLRCSPRSGDLSVYWYQQSLDQGLQFLIQYYNGEERAKGNILERFSAQQFPDLHSELNLSSLELGDSALYFCASSVELSNQPQHFGDGTRLSIL.

V gene TRBV29-1 combines with J gene TRBJ2-1; TRBD1 matches 7 bases. This CDR3 spans 14 amino acids. V dropped 8 bases and J dropped 8; count of bases not matched to a gene: 15. The germline CDR1 and CDR2 sequences are SQVTM and ANQGSEA. The CDR3 DNA reads TGCAGCCCAACCAAGACAGGGTTACTCGATGAGCAGTTCTTC. It encodes CSPTKTGLLDEQFF.

The chain links TRBV4-1 to TRBJ1-4; D gene uncertain. Germline CDR1 reads MGHRA; CDR2 reads YSYEKL. Trimming removed 0 bases from V and 7 bases from J, with 12 bases in between. The CDR3 totals 15 residues. CDR3 sequence (DNA): TGCGCCAGCAGCCAAGATCCGGGAATGAGTGAAAAACTGTTTTTT. Its protein is CASSQDPGMSEKLFF.

This clonotype was found many times. This rearrangement joins TRBV2 to TRBJ1-1; D perhaps matches TRBD1 (6 bases). This CDR3 is 12 amino acids long. Germline CDR1 SNHLY, CDR2 FYNNEI. V dropped 4 bases and J dropped 10 bases, with 13 bases sitting between them. CDR3 region: CASSVTTTGAFF. CDR3 nucleotide sequence: TGTGCCAGCAGTGTTACGACGACAGGAGCTTTCTTT.

This clonotype has just a few counts. The rearrangement joins TRBV10-3 to TRBJ1-4, with TRBD1 identical over 10 bases. The CDR3 loop spans 17 amino acids. The germline CDR1 and CDR2 sequences are ENHRY and SYGVKD. Trimming removed 6 bases from V and 0 bases from J; junction bases left unmatched: 7. Written as DNA, the CDR3 is TGTGCCATCAGCGGGGGACAGGGGACCCCAACTAATGAAAAACTGTTTTTT. Translation: CAISGGQGTPTNEKLFF.

Many counts were recorded for this clonotype. A read error may produce the germline difference seen at one junction end. The chain has TRBV7-9 and TRBJ2-7; tentatively, D is TRBD2 (5 bases). CDR3 length equals 12 residues. Germline V lookup: CDR1 SEHNR, CDR2 FQNEAQ (reference sequence). This CDR3 reads CASSLAQYEQYF. In DNA, the CDR3 is TGTGCCAGCAGCCTAGCCCAGTACGAGCAGTACTTC.

This clonotype occurred a few times. This chain joins TRBV19 and TRBJ2-5, with D possibly matching TRBD2 (7 bases). CDR3 length equals 15 residues. Trimming shortened V by 7 bases and J by 2 bases, and 17 bases separated the two germline ends. Germline V gives CDR1 LNHDA, CDR2 SQIVND (reference sequence). The CDR3 DNA is TGTGCCAGTAAGGGGGAAAGGGAGGGTCAAGAGACCCAGTACTTC. This codes for CASKGEREGQETQYF.